This T cell receptor beta chain was sequenced for a study of blood T cell repertoires in COVID-19. Across the study: There were acute and convalescent COVID-19 samples, and they came from the United States, Italy and Spain. Sources were T cells, B-cell-depleted T cells, or PBMCs; the material itself was cDNA or gDNA.

Per the original data handling: Estimates of nucleated cell counts were drawn from the amplification of reference gene primers. Generated by immunoSEQ multiplex PCR, the TCRdb table keeps only in-frame clones and is missing some. The V and J calls and clone size come from that table; D and trimming were worked out from the DNA. This sample carries roughly 290,000 clones, around 88% of them seen once, and the ten largest clones take 2.1%. Sequencing was done on a sample of peripheral blood. The receptor's source is a woman aged 30 to 39 who had recovered from COVID-19.

CDR3 protein: CASSLDRGGDTMRAFF. The DNA of the CDR3 is TGTGCCAGCAGCCTCGACAGGGGGGGCGATACTATGCGAGCTTTCTTT. The chain joins TRBV11-2 to TRBJ1-1; 9 nucleotides align to TRBD1. Germline V gene data show CDR1 as SGHAT and CDR2 as FQNNGV. V lost 5 bases and J lost 10; bases outside the gene matches: 17. The CDR3 extends over 16 amino acids.